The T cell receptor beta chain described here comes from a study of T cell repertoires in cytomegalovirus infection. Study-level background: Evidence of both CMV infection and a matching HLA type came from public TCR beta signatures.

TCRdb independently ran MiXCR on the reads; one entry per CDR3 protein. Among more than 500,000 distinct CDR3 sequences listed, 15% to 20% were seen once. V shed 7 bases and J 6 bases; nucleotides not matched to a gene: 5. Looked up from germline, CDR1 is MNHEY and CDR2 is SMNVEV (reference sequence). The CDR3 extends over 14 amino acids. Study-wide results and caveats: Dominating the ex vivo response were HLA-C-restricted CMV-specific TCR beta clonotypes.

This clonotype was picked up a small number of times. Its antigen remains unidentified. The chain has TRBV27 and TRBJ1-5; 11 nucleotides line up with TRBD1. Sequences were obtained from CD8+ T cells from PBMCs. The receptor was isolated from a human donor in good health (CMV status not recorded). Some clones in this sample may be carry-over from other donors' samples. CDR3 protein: CASKGQGAVQPQHF. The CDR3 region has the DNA TGTGCCAGCAAAGGACAGGGGGCTGTTCAGCCCCAGCATTTT.